This record concerns one T cell receptor (beta chain) sequence. No antigen is known for it. It was version v3.0 of the immunoSEQ assay that was run at survey level. Per sample, sequencing targeted roughly 35,000-50,000 T-cell genomes. Using immunoSEQ multiplex PCR, the repertoire was profiled, and TCRdb retains in-frame clones only, with some absent. The sample has about 27,000 clones, around 82% seen once. The data are from a study of long-term antiretroviral therapy in people with HIV. Study in general: In the earliest collections, sampling predates the 2015 immediate-ART recommendation by about a decade. Points from the study as a whole: Pre-ART clonal expansion yielded clones that dominated the repertoire at all time points.

The CDR3 has 9 residues. Germline V gene sequence: CDR1 LNHDA, CDR2 SQIVND (reference sequence). V was cut by 11 bases and J by 6 bases, with 7 bases left in between. V is TRBV19 and J is TRBJ1-1; weak D call: TRBD1 (5 bases). The source of this sequence is a middle-aged woman with HIV. The input for sequencing was unsorted PBMCs, taken 0.5 years after starting antiretroviral therapy. The chain's CDR3 is CAAGPEAFF. The CDR3 nucleotides are TGTGCCGCGGGACCTGAAGCTTTCTTT.